Each of the 32 T cell receptor beta chains below was sequenced from the same sample in a study of shared clonotypes between healthy human individuals. Naive CD8 cells, CD45RO-negative and positively selected for CCR7, excluded terminally differentiated effector memory CD45RA+ cells. Data came from immunoSEQ multiplex PCR; TCRdb stores just in-frame clones and leaves some out. Among about 700,000 clones listed, 92% were seen once. Sample: naive CD8+ T cells sorted from blood. All receptors come from a man aged 25-45 years in good health.

As to this clone: The sample contains more than one DNA sequence encoding this CDR3. The gene calls are TRBV6-1 and TRBJ2-1; D not certain. The CDR3 contains 13 residues. In germline, CDR1 is MNHNS, CDR2 SASEGT. The V gene lost 2 bases and the J gene lost 4 bases, with 6 bases spanning the gap. The CDR3 loop reads CASSEYSYNEQFF. CDR3 DNA: TGTGCCAGCAGTGAATACAGTTACAATGAGCAGTTCTTC.

This chain links TRBV27 with TRBJ1-1; D is unclear. The CDR3 has 13 amino acids. Trimming left V 2 bases short and J 0 bases short, with 4 bases between. CDR1 and CDR2 from the germline V gene are MNHEY and SMNVEV (reference sequence). CDR3 residues: CASSLVVNTEAFF. In DNA, the CDR3 is TGTGCCAGCAGTTTAGTGGTGAACACTGAAGCTTTCTTT.

The J gene is TRBJ1-5, the V gene TRBV7-9, with 9 nucleotides matching TRBD1. J lost 4 bases, V lost 3 bases, and 4 bases had no gene match. This CDR3 has 15 residues. From germline, CDR1 is SEHNR and CDR2 FQNEAQ (reference sequence). DNA of the CDR3: TGTGCCAGCAGCTTGACAGGGGGTAATAATCAGCCCCAGCATTTT. It is translated as CASSLTGGNNQPQHF.

The J gene is TRBJ1-2, the V gene TRBV7-2, with D unclear. This CDR3 has 11 amino acids. Trimming removed 10 bases from V and 3 bases from J, with 9 bases in between. Germline CDR1 and CDR2: SGHTA and FQGNSA. The CDR3: CATVQDYGYTF. CDR3 coding DNA: TGTGCCACCGTCCAAGACTATGGCTACACCTTC.

This clone was counted a single time. The J gene is TRBJ2-3, the V gene TRBV29-1, with a weak D call TRBD1 (6 bases). The CDR3 is made up of 13 amino acids. Germline V gene lookup returns CDR1 SQVTM and CDR2 ANQGSEA. The CDR3 loop reads CSIPGQNTDTQYF. Written as DNA, the CDR3 is TGCAGTATCCCCGGACAGAACACAGATACGCAGTATTTT.

The chain recombines TRBV19 with TRBJ1-5, with D unresolved. The V gene lost 2 bases and the J gene lost 1 base, with 15 bases spanning the gap. This CDR3 has 17 amino acids. CDR1 LNHDA and CDR2 SQIVND come from the germline V gene (reference sequence). The CDR3 protein is CASSISIGERSNQPQHF. The CDR3 DNA is TGTGCCAGTAGTATATCGATCGGGGAGCGGAGCAATCAGCCCCAGCATTTT.

The chain uses TRBV10-1 and TRBJ2-7; perhaps TRBD1 as D (6 bases). The V gene lost 8 bases and the J gene lost 2 bases, with 19 bases spanning the gap. Germline V gene sequence: CDR1 WNHNN, CDR2 SYGVQD (reference sequence). The CDR3 spans 15 residues. In DNA, the CDR3 is TGCGCCAGCTCCTCCACCGGGACAAAGACCTACGAGCAGTACTTC. Its translation is CASSSTGTKTYEQYF.

The chain carries TRBV30 and TRBJ2-1, with no clear D. CDR1 is GTSNPN, CDR2 SVGIG, per germline (reference sequence). Trimming took off 0 bases at V and 0 bases at J, with 12 bases between the two ends. CDR3 length equals 16 residues. The CDR3 here is CAWSVVGLDSYNEQFF. The DNA for the CDR3 is TGTGCCTGGAGTGTAGTCGGGTTGGACTCCTACAATGAGCAGTTCTTC.

This chain links TRBV7-6 with TRBJ2-1, with 8 nucleotides matching TRBD2. Unmatched junction bases numbered 9, after V lost 5 bases and J lost 3 bases. Germline lookup yields CDR1 SGHVS and CDR2 FNYEAQ. The CDR3 is made up of 16 amino acids. CDR3 DNA sequence: TGTGCCAGCAGCAATAGCGGGGCTTCTCTCTACAATGAGCAGTTCTTC. It encodes CASSNSGASLYNEQFF.

The chain employs TRBV7-6 and TRBJ2-7; 11 positions match TRBD1. CDR1 SGHVS and CDR2 FNYEAQ come from the germline V gene. The CDR3 runs to 14 residues. J gave up 4 bases and V 5 bases, and 4 bases lay outside the gene matches. The CDR3 DNA is TGTGCCAGCAGCCTCGGACAGGGGGCATACGAGCAGTACTTC. Amino acids: CASSLGQGAYEQYF.

V usage is TRBV28 and J usage is TRBJ2-1; D perhaps matches TRBD1 (5 bases). The CDR3 consists of 16 residues. The germline CDR1 and CDR2 sequences are MDHEN and SYDVKM. Trimming cost V 4 bases and J 5 bases, with 18 bases left between them. CDR3 in DNA: TGTGCCAGCAGTTCGGACCAGGGTTGGGTAAACAATGAGCAGTTCTTC. This codes for CASSSDQGWVNNEQFF.

V is TRBV7-9 and J is TRBJ2-5; perhaps TRBD2 as D (6 bases). Trimming removed 3 bases at V and 5 bases at J, with 19 bases between. Germline CDR1 reads SEHNR; CDR2 reads FQNEAQ (reference sequence). This CDR3 is built from 16 residues. CDR3: CASSFPATEGRETQYF. CDR3 nucleotide sequence: TGTGCCAGCAGCTTCCCAGCGACCGAAGGGAGGGAGACCCAGTACTTC.

This rearrangement joins TRBV10-1 to TRBJ2-3; TRBD2 aligns across 10 bases. The CDR3 loop spans 16 amino acids. The V gene's germline CDR1 is WNHNN and CDR2 SYGVQD (reference sequence). The V segment lost 2 bases and the J segment 3 bases; nucleotides outside the gene matches: 5. CDR3 loop: CASSETSGAFTDTQYF. In DNA form, the CDR3 reads TGCGCCAGCAGTGAGACTAGCGGGGCCTTTACAGATACGCAGTATTTT.

This chain links TRBV9 with TRBJ1-3; D uncertain. Germline V gene data show CDR1 as SGDLS and CDR2 as YYNGEE. The CDR3 contains 14 residues. Trimming cost V 1 base and J 4 bases, with 9 bases left between them. The CDR3 region is CASSVPGSGNTIYF. CDR3 nucleotide sequence: TGTGCCAGCAGCGTACCAGGCTCAGGAAACACCATATATTTT.

The V gene is TRBV9, the J gene TRBJ2-7; D call uncertain. V lost 3 bases, J lost 4 bases, and 11 bases lay in between. The germline CDR1 and CDR2 sequences are SGDLS and YYNGEE. CDR3 length equals 13 residues. CDR3 region: CASSGPNKYEQYF. The CDR3 nucleotides are TGTGCCAGCAGCGGGCCGAACAAATACGAGCAGTACTTC.

The chain employs TRBV13 and TRBJ2-1, with TRBD2 matching over 10 bases. The CDR3 spans 15 residues. V dropped 3 bases and J dropped 8; count of bases not matched to a gene: 7. Germline CDR1 is PRHDT and CDR2 is FYEKMQ (reference sequence). For the CDR3, the DNA is TGTGCCAGCAGCTTCTTGGGACTAGCGAGCTATGAGCAGTTCTTC. Amino acid sequence: CASSFLGLASYEQFF. The full variable domain, completed using reference TRBV13 and TRBJ2-1, is AAGVIQSPRHLIKEKRETATLKCYPIPRHDTVYWYQQGPGQDPQFLISFYEKMQSDKGSIPDRFSAQQFSDYHSELNMSSLELGDSALYFCASSFLGLASYEQFFGPGTRLTVL.

CDR3 amino acids: CSVGGREGHESYNEQFF. The DNA of the CDR3 is TGCAGCGTTGGCGGGCGGGAGGGCCACGAATCTTACAATGAGCAGTTCTTC. J is TRBJ2-1 and V is TRBV29-1; 9 positions agree with TRBD2. CDR3 length equals 17 residues. J lost 4 bases, V lost 4 bases, and 14 bases had no gene match. Germline V gives CDR1 SQVTM, CDR2 ANQGSEA.

The chain employs TRBV27 and TRBJ2-7; 12 nucleotides agree with TRBD2. This CDR3 contains 15 residues. The germline gives CDR1 MNHEY, CDR2 SMNVEV (reference sequence). Germline trimming cut 4 bases from V and 2 bases from J; bases unmatched to any gene: 3. This CDR3 reads CASSSGLAGTYEQYF. For the CDR3, the DNA is TGTGCCAGCAGTTCAGGACTAGCGGGGACCTACGAGCAGTACTTC.

This clone was counted once. V and J are TRBV28 and TRBJ2-2; the D gene is possibly TRBD2 (6 bases). Germline assignment: CDR1 MDHEN and CDR2 SYDVKM. The CDR3 consists of 15 residues. The germline V and J ends were trimmed by 3 bases and 6 bases, with 14 bases remaining between them. The chain's CDR3 is CASSFFPRDSGELFF. The CDR3 nucleotides read TGTGCCAGCAGTTTTTTTCCGCGGGACTCCGGGGAGCTGTTTTTT. Together with reference TRBV28 and TRBJ2-2, the CDR3 gives the full variable domain: DVKVTQSSRYLVKRTGEKVFLECVQDMDHENMFWYRQDPGLGLRLIYFSYDVKMKEKGDIPEGYSVSREKKERFSLILESASTNQTSMYLCASSFFPRDSGELFFGEGSRLTVL.

The rearrangement joins TRBV10-3 to TRBJ2-7; D gene ambiguous. This CDR3 spans 12 amino acids. From germline, CDR1 is ENHRY and CDR2 SYGVKD. With 8 bases removed from V and 0 bases from J, the gap between germline ends came to 8 bases. CDR3: CAIADASYEQYF. The CDR3 DNA reads TGTGCCATCGCGGACGCCTCCTACGAGCAGTACTTC.

In this sample, this clone turned up once. V usage is TRBV11-1 and J usage is TRBJ2-7; D gene ambiguous. This CDR3 has 13 amino acids. Trimming removed 5 bases at V and 4 bases at J, with 12 bases between. From germline, CDR1 is SGHAT and CDR2 FQDESV (reference sequence). Written as DNA, the CDR3 is TGTGCCAGCAGCCAGGCCAAAAGGTACGAGCAGTACTTC. This sequence encodes CASSQAKRYEQYF.

J is TRBJ1-2 and V is TRBV2, with D perhaps TRBD1 (5 bases). The CDR3 has 13 amino acids. Trimming cost V 7 bases and J 6 bases, with 15 bases left between them. Germline assignment: CDR1 SNHLY and CDR2 FYNNEI. CDR3 sequence: CASTVREVDGYTF. CDR3 in DNA: TGTGCCAGCACGGTCAGGGAGGTAGATGGCTACACCTTC.

The chain recombines TRBV19 with TRBJ2-1; 9 positions match TRBD2. CDR3 length equals 15 residues. The V gene's germline CDR1 is LNHDA and CDR2 SQIVND (reference sequence). J gave up 4 bases and V 3 bases, and 4 bases lay outside the gene matches. The CDR3 spells CASSMRAGGYNEQFF. The CDR3 DNA is TGTGCCAGTAGTATGCGGGCGGGAGGGTACAATGAGCAGTTCTTC.

The chain uses TRBV6-1 and TRBJ2-7; maybe TRBD1 (5 bases). The CDR3 contains 15 residues. The V gene lost 2 bases and the J gene lost 6 bases, with 17 bases spanning the gap. Germline V CDR1 and CDR2: MNHNS, SASEGT. The CDR3 DNA sequence: TGTGCCAGCAGTGAACGTCCTCGCAGGGCCGGCGAGCAGTACTTC. Amino acid sequence: CASSERPRRAGEQYF.

This chain joins TRBV28 and TRBJ1-5, with 7 bases aligning to TRBD1. CDR1 is MDHEN and CDR2 is SYDVKM in the germline V gene. With V trimmed by 5 bases and J by 2 bases, 6 bases remained unmatched. This CDR3 has 15 residues. CDR3 DNA sequence: TGTGCCAGCAGTACCACAGGGGTGGGCAATCAGCCCCAGCATTTT. Encoded protein: CASSTTGVGNQPQHF.

The chain uses TRBV4-3 and TRBJ2-7, with D hard to call. V was trimmed by 2 bases and J by 2 bases, leaving 16 bases between them. The CDR3 is made up of 16 amino acids. CDR1 is LGHNA, CDR2 YSLEER, per germline. The CDR3 loop reads CASSQSLLGSPYEQYF. The CDR3 DNA reads as TGCGCCAGCAGCCAATCCCTTTTGGGCAGCCCCTACGAGCAGTACTTC.

V gene TRBV9 combines with J gene TRBJ2-2, with 8 bases fitting TRBD2. The ends lost 1 base at V and 4 bases at J; junction bases unmatched: 6. The CDR3 extends over 16 amino acids. Germline V gene data show CDR1 as SGDLS and CDR2 as YYNGEE. The CDR3 DNA reads as TGTGCCAGCAGCGTAAGGGTAGCGGGAACCACCGGGGAGCTGTTTTTT. Amino acids: CASSVRVAGTTGELFF.

The chain employs TRBV7-3 and TRBJ2-5; the D is unclear. Trimming took off 3 bases at V and 5 bases at J, with 16 bases between the two ends. The CDR3 is 15 amino acids. Germline V gene sequence: CDR1 SGHTA, CDR2 FQGTGA. Here the CDR3 DNA reads TGTGCCAGCAGCTTGGTAAATAGCCTAATGGAGACCCAGTACTTC. It is translated as CASSLVNSLMETQYF. Supplemented by reference TRBV7-3 and TRBJ2-5, the full variable domain reads GAGVSQTPSNKVTEKGKYVELRCDPISGHTALYWYRQSLGQGPEFLIYFQGTGAADDSGLPNDRFFAVRPEGSVSTLKIQRTERGDSAVYLCASSLVNSLMETQYFGPGTRLLVL.

The chain employs TRBV29-1 and TRBJ2-7; D possibly corresponds to TRBD1 (6 bases). Germline CDR1 reads SQVTM; CDR2 reads ANQGSEA. V was cut by 4 bases and J by 3 bases, with 16 bases left in between. CDR3 size: 14 residues. The CDR3 DNA reads as TGCAGCGTTGTGGTCACGGGACAAGACTACGAGCAGTACTTC. Protein product: CSVVVTGQDYEQYF.

The chain is built from TRBV29-1 and TRBJ1-2; D gene uncertain. Germline CDR1 is SQVTM and CDR2 is ANQGSEA. V lost 5 bases and J lost 4, with 14 bases in between. The CDR3 consists of 13 residues. CDR3 region: CSVFGEEGYGYTF. The CDR3 nucleotides are TGCAGCGTTTTCGGGGAGGAAGGCTATGGCTACACCTTC.

The genes are TRBV5-6 and TRBJ2-1; the D gene is possibly TRBD1 (6 bases). V was clipped by 1 base and J by 7 bases, with 12 bases between them. This CDR3 is 14 amino acids long. In germline, CDR1 is SGHDT, CDR2 YYEEEE. This CDR3 reads CASSLRGIDNEQFF. DNA for the CDR3: TGTGCCAGCAGCTTGAGGGGGATTGATAATGAGCAGTTCTTC. Drawing the rest from reference TRBV5-6 and TRBJ2-1, the complete variable domain is DAGVTQSPTHLIKTRGQQVTLRCSPKSGHDTVSWYQQALGQGPQFIFQYYEEEERQRGNFPDRFSGHQFPNYSSELNVNALLLGDSALYLCASSLRGIDNEQFFGPGTRLTVL.

The V gene is TRBV9, the J gene TRBJ2-7; D might be TRBD2 (5 bases). The CDR3 extends over 16 amino acids. V lost 4 bases, J lost 0 bases, and 17 bases lay in between. Germline CDR1 is SGDLS and CDR2 is YYNGEE. CDR3 sequence reads: CASSHLDYHLSYEQYF. The CDR3 coding sequence is TGTGCCAGCAGCCACCTCGACTACCACCTCTCCTACGAGCAGTACTTC.